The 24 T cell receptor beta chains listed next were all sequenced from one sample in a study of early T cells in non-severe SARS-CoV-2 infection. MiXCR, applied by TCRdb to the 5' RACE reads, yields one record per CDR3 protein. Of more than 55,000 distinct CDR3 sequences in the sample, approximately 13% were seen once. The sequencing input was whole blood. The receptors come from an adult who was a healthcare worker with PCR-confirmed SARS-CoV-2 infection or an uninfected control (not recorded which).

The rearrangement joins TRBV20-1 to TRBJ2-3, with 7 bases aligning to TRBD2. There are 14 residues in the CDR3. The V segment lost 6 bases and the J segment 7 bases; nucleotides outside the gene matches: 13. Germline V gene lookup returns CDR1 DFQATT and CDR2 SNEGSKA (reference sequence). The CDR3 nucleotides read TGCAGTGCAAAAGGGCTAGCGGACGCACATACGCAGTATTTT. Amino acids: CSAKGLADAHTQYF.

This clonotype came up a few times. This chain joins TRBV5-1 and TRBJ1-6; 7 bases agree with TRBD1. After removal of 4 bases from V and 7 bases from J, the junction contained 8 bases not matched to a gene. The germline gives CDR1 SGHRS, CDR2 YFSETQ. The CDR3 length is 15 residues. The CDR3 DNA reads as TGCGCCAGCAGCCGTGGGGACAGTCGGAATTCACCCCTCCACTTT. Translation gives CASSRGDSRNSPLHF.

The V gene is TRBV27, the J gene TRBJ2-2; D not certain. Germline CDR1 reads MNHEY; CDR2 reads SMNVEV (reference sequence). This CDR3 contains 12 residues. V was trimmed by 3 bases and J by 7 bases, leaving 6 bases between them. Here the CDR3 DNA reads TGTGCCAGCAGTTTCAGGAGCGGGGAGCTGTTTTTT. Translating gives CASSFRSGELFF.

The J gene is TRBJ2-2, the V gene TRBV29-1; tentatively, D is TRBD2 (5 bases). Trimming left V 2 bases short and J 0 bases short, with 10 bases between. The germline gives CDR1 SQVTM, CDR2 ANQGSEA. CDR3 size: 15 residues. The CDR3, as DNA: TGCAGCGTTGAAAAAGGAGGCTCGAACACCGGGGAGCTGTTTTTT. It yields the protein CSVEKGGSNTGELFF.

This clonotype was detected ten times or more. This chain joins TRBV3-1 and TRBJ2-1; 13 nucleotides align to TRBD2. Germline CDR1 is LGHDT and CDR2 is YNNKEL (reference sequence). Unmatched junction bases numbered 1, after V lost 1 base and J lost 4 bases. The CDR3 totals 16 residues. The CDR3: CASSQGTSGGYNEQFF. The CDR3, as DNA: TGTGCCAGCAGCCAAGGGACTAGCGGGGGTTACAATGAGCAGTTCTTC.

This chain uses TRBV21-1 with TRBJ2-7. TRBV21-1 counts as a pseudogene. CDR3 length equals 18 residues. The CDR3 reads CASSKLWENRSYSYEQYF. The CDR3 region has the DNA TGTGCCAGCAGCAAACTCTGGGAAAACAGAAGTTATTCCTACGAGCAGTACTTC.

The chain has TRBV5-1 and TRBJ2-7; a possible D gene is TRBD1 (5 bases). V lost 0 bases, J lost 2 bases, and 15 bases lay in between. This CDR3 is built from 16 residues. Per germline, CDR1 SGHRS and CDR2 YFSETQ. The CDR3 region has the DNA TGCGCCAGCAGCTTGGGGAGCTCAGGGTTCACCTACGAGCAGTACTTC. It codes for CASSLGSSGFTYEQYF.

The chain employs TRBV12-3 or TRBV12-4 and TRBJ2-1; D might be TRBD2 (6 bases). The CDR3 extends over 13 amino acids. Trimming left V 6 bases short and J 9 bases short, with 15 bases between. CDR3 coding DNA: TGTGCCAGCAGCACGTCTGGGGGGATTGAGCAGTTCTTC. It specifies CASSTSGGIEQFF.

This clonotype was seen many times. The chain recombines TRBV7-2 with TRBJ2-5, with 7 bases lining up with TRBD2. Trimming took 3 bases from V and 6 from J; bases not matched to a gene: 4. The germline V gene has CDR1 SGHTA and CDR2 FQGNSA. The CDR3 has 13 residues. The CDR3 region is CASSLAGVKTQYF. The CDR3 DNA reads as TGTGCCAGCAGCTTGGCGGGGGTCAAGACCCAGTACTTC.

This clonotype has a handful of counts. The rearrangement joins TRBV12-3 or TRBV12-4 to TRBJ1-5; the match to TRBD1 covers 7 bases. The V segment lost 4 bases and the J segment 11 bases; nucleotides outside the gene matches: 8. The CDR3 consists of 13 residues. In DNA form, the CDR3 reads TGTGCCAGCAGTTGGGACAGCCTATGGGCCCAGCATTTT. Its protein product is CASSWDSLWAQHF.

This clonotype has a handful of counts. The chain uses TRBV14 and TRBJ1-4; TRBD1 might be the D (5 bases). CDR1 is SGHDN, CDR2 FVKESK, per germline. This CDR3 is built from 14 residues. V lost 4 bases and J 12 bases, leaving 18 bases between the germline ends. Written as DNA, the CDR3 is TGTGCCAGCAGCCGACCCGCGCAGGGCGGGGAACTGTTTTTT. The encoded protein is CASSRPAQGGELFF.

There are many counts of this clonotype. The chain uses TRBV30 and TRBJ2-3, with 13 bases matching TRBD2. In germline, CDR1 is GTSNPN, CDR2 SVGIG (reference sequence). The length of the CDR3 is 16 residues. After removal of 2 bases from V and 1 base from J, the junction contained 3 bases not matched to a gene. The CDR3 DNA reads TGTGCCTGGAGTAGGGGACTAGCGGGGCGCACAGATACGCAGTATTTT. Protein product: CAWSRGLAGRTDTQYF. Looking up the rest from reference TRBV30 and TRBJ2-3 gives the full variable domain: SQTIHQWPATLVQPVGSPLSLECTVEGTSNPNLYWYRQAAGRGLQLLFYSVGIGQISSEVPQNLSASRPQDRQFILSSKKLLLSDSGFYLCAWSRGLAGRTDTQYFGPGTRLTVL.

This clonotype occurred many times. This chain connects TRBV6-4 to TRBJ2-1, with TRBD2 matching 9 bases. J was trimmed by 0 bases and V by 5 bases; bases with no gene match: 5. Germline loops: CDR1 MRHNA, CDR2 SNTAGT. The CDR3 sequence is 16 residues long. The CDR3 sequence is CASSWTSVSSYNEQFF. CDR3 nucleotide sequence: TGTGCCAGCAGTTGGACTAGCGTGAGCTCCTACAATGAGCAGTTCTTC.

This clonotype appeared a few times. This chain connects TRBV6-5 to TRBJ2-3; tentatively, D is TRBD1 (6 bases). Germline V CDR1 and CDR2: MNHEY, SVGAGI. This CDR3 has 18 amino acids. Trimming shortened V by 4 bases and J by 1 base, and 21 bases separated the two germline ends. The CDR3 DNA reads TGTGCCAGCAGTTTCCTAACCAGGGGCCCCCGGGGCACAGATACGCAGTATTTT. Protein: CASSFLTRGPRGTDTQYF.

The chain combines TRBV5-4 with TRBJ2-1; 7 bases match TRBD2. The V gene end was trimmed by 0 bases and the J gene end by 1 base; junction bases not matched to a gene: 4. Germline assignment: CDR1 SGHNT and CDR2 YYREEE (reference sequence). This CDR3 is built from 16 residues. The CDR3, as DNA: TGTGCCAGCAGCTTGGCCTGGCGGGGGTCCTACAATGAGCAGTTCTTC. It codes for CASSLAWRGSYNEQFF.

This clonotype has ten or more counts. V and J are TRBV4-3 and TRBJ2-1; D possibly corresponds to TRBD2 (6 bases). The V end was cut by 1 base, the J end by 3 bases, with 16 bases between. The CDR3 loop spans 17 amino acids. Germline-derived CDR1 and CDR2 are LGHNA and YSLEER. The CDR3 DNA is TGCGCCAGCAGCCAAGGGGGATGGAGGGACCACTACAATGAGCAGTTCTTC. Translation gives CASSQGGWRDHYNEQFF.

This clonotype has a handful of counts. DNA of the CDR3: TGTGCCAGCAGCTTCCGGACAGCCTCTGGAAACACCATATATTTT. Translation gives CASSFRTASGNTIYF. The rearrangement links TRBV11-2 to TRBJ1-3, with TRBD1 as a possible D gene (6 bases). The germline V gene has CDR1 SGHAT and CDR2 FQNNGV. With 3 bases removed from V and 0 bases from J, the gap between germline ends came to 9 bases. The CDR3 spans 15 residues.

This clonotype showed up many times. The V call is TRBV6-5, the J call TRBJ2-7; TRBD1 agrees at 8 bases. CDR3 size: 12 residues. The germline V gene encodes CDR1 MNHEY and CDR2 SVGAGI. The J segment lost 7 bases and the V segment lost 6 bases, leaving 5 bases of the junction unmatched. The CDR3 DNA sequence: TGTGCCAGCAGGCCAGGGGGCGGTGAGCAGTACTTC. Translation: CASRPGGGEQYF.

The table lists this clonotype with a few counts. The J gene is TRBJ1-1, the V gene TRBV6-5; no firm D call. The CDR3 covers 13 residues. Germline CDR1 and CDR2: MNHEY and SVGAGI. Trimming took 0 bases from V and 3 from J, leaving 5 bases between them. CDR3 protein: CASSYSEDTEAFF. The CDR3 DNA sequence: TGTGCCAGCAGTTACTCAGAGGACACTGAAGCTTTCTTT.

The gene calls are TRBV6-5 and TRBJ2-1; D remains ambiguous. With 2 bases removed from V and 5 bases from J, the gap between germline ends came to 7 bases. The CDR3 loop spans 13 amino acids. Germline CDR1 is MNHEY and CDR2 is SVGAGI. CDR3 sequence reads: CASSYPGNNEQFF. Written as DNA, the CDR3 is TGTGCCAGCAGTTACCCAGGAAACAATGAGCAGTTCTTC.

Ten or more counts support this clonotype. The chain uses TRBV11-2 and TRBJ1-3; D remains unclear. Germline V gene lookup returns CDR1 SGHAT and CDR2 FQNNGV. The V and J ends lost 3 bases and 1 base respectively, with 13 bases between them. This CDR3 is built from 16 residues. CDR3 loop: CASSFSSRGSGNTIYF. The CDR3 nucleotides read TGTGCCAGCAGCTTCTCCTCCCGCGGGTCTGGAAACACCATATATTTT.

CDR3 DNA: TGCAGCGTCGCCTCCGGGACAGACACTGAAGCTTTCTTT. Residues: CSVASGTDTEAFF. The rearrangement uses TRBV29-1 and TRBJ1-1; 7 positions match TRBD1. Trimming cost V 6 bases and J 3 bases; bases outside gene matches: 7. The germline V gene has CDR1 SQVTM and CDR2 ANQGSEA. This CDR3 has 13 amino acids.

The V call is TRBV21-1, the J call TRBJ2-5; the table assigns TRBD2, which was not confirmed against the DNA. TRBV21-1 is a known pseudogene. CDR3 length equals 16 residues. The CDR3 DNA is TGTGCCAGCTGGACCCGGACTAGCGGGGGGCAAGAGACCCAGTACTTC. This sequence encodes CASWTRTSGGQETQYF.

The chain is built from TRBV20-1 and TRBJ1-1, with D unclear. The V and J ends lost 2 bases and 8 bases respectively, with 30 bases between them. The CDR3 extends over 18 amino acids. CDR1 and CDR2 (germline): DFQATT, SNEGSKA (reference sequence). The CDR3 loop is CSARPLEGVPGSVLEAFF. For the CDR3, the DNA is TGCAGTGCTAGACCCCTTGAGGGAGTTCCCGGTTCAGTACTCGAAGCTTTCTTT.